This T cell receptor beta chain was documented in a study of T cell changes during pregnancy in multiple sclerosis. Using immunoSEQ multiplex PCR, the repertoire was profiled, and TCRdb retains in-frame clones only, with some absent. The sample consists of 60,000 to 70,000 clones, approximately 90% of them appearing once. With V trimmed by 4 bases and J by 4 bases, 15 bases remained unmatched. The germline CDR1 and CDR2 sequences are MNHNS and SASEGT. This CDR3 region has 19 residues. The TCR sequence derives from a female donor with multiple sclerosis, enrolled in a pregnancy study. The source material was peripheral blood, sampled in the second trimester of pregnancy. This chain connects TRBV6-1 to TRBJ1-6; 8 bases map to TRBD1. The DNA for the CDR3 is TGTGCCAGCAGTGCCTGGACAGGGAGATTCCCTATTTATAATTCACCCCTCCACTTT. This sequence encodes CASSAWTGRFPIYNSPLHF.